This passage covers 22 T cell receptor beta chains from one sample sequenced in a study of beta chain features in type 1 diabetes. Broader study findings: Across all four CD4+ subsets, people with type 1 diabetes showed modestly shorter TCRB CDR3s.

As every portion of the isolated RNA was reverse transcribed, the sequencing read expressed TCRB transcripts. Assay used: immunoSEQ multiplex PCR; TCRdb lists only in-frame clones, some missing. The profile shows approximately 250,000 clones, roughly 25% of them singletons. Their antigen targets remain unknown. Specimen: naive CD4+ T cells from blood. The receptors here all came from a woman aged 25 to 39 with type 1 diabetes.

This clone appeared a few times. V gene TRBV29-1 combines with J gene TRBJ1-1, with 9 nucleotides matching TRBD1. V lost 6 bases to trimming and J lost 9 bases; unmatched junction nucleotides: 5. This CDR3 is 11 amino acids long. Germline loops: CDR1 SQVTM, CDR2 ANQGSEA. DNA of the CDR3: TGCAGCGTGGGACAGGGAGATAAAGCTTTCTTT. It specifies CSVGQGDKAFF.

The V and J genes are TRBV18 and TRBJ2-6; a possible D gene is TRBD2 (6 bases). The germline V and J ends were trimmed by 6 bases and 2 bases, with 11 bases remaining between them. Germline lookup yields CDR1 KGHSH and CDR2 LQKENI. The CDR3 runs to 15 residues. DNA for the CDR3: TGTGCCAGCTCCCGACTAGACCCTGGGGCCAACGTCCTGACTTTC. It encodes CASSRLDPGANVLTF.

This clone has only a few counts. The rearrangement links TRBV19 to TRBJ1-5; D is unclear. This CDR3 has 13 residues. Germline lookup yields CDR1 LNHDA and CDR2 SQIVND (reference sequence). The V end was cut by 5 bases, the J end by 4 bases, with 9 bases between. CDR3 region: CASSFTENQPQHF. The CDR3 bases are TGTGCCAGTAGTTTTACAGAAAATCAGCCCCAGCATTTT.

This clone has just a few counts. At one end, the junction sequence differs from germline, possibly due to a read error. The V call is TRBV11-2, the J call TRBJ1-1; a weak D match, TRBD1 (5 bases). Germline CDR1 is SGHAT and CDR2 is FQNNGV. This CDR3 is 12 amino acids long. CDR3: CASSLEAGGGTF. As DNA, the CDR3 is TGTGCCAGCAGCTTAGAAGCAGGCGGGGGTACTTTT.

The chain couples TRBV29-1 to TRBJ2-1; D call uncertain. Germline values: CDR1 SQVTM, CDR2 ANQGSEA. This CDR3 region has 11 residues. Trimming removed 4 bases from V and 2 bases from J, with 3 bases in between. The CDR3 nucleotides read TGCAGCGTTGCGGCCTACAATGAGCAGTTCTTC. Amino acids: CSVAAYNEQFF.

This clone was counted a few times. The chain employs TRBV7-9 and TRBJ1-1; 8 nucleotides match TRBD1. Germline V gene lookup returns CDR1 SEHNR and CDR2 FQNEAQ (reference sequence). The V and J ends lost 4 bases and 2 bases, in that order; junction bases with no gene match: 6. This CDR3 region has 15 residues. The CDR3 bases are TGTGCCAGCAGCTCCCCCGGGACAGGAAACACTGAAGCTTTCTTT. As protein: CASSSPGTGNTEAFF.

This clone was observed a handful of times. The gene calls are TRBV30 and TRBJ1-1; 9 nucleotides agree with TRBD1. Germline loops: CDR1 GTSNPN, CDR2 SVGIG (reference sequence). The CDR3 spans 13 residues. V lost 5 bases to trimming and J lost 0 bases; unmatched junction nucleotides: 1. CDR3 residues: CAWDRGVNTEAFF. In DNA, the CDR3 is TGTGCCTGGGACAGGGGGGTGAACACTGAAGCTTTCTTT.

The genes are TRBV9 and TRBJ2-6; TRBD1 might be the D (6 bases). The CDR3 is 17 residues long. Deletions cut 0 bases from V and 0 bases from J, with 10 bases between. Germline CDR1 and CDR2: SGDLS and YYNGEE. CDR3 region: CASSVEGVGSGANVLTF. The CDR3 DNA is TGTGCCAGCAGCGTAGAGGGGGTAGGCTCTGGGGCCAACGTCCTGACTTTC.

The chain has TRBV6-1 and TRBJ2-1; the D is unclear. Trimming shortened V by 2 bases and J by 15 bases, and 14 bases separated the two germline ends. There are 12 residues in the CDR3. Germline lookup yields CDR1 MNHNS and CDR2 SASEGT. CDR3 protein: CASSESGIIRFF. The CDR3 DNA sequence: TGTGCCAGCAGTGAATCAGGAATAATACGGTTCTTC.

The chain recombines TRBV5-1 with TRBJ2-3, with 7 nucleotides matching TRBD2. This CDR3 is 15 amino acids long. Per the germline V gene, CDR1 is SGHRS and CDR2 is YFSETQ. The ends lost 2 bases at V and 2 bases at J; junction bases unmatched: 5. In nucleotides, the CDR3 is TGCGCCAGCAGCTTAGACGGGAGGACCACAGATACGCAGTATTTT. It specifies CASSLDGRTTDTQYF.

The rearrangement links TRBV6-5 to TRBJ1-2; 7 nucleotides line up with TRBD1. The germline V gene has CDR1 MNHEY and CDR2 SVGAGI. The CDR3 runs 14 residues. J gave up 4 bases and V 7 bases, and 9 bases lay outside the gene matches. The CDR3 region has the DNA TGTGCCAGCACCAGGGCAGGGGGACTCTATGGCTACACCTTC. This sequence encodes CASTRAGGLYGYTF.

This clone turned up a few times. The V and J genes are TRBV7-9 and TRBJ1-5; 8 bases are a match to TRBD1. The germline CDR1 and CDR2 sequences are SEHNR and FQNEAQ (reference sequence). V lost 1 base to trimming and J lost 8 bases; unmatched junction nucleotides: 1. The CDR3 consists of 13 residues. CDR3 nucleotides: TGTGCCAGCAGCTTAGGGACAGGGAAGCCCCAGCATTTT. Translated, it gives CASSLGTGKPQHF.

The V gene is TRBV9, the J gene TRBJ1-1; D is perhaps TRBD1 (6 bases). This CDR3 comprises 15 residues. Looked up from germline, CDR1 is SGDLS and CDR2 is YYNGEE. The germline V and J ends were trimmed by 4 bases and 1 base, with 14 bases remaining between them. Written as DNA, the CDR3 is TGTGCCAGCAGCCCCCGATCGACAGGGAACACTGAAGCTTTCTTT. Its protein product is CASSPRSTGNTEAFF.

This chain's CDR3 is CAWRTGMNTEAFF. The CDR3 DNA reads as TGTGCCTGGAGGACAGGGATGAACACTGAAGCTTTCTTT. This chain links TRBV30 with TRBJ1-1; 7 bases map to TRBD1. Germline CDR1 reads GTSNPN; CDR2 reads SVGIG (reference sequence). The CDR3 consists of 13 residues. V gave up 3 bases and J gave up 0 bases; unmatched junction bases: 1.

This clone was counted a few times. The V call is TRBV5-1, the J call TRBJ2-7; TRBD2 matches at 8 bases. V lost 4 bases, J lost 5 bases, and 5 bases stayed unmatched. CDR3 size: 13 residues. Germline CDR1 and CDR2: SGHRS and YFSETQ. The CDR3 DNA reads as TGCGCCAGCAGCAGCGGGAGTTTCGACGAGCAGTACTTC. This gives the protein CASSSGSFDEQYF.

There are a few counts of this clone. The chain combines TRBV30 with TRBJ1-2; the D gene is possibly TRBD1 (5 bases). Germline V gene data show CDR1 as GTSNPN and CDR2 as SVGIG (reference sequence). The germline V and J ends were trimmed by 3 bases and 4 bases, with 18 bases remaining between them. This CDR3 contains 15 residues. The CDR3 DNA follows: TGTGCCTGGAGGGACCAATGGGGGGTGGGCTATGGCTACACCTTC. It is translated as CAWRDQWGVGYGYTF. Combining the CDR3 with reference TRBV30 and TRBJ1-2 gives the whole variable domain SQTIHQWPATLVQPVGSPLSLECTVEGTSNPNLYWYRQAAGRGLQLLFYSVGIGQISSEVPQNLSASRPQDRQFILSSKKLLLSDSGFYLCAWRDQWGVGYGYTFGSGTRLTVV.

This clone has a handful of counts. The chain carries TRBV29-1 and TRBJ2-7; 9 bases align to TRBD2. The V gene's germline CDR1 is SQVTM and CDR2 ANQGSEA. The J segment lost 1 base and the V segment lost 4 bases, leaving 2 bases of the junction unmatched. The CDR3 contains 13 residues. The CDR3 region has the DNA TGCAGCGTTGTAACTAGCGGGTCCTACGAGCAGTACTTC. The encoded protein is CSVVTSGSYEQYF.

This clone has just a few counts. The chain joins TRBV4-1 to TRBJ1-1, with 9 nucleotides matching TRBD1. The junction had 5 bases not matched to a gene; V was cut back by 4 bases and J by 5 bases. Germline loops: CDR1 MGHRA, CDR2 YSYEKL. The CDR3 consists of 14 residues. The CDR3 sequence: CASSLTGGSTEAFF. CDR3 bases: TGCGCCAGCAGCCTAACAGGGGGCAGTACTGAAGCTTTCTTT.

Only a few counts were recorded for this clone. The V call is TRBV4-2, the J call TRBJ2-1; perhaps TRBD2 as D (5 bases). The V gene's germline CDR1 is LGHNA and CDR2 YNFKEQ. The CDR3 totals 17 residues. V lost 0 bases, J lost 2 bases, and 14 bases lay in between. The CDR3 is CASSQETSGNTYNEQFF. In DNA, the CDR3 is TGTGCCAGCAGCCAAGAGACCAGCGGAAATACCTACAATGAGCAGTTCTTC.

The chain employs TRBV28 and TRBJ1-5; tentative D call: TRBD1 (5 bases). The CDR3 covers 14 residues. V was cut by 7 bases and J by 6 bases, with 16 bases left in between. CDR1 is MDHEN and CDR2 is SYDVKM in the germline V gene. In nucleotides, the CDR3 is TGTGCCAGCACCTCGACAGCGCTCGGTCAGCCCCAGCATTTT. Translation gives CASTSTALGQPQHF. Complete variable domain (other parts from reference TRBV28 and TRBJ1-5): DVKVTQSSRYLVKRTGEKVFLECVQDMDHENMFWYRQDPGLGLRLIYFSYDVKMKEKGDIPEGYSVSREKKERFSLILESASTNQTSMYLCASTSTALGQPQHFGDGTRLSIL.

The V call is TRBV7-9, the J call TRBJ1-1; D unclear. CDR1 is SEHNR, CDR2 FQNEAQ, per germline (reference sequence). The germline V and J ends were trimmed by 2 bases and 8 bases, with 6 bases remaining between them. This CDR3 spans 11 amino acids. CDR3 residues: CASSLSREAFF. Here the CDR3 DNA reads TGTGCCAGCAGCTTATCCAGGGAAGCTTTCTTT. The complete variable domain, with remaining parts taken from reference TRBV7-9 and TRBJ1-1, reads DTGVSQNPRHKITKRGQNVTFRCDPISEHNRLYWYRQTLGQGPEFLTYFQNEAQLEKSRLLSDRFSAERPKGSFSTLEIQRTEQGDSAMYLCASSLSREAFFGQGTRLTVV.

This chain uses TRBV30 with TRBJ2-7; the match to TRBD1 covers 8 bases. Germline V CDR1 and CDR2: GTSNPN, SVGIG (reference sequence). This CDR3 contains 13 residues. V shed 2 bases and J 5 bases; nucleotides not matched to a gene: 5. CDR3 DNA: TGTGCCTGGAGTACAGGGGGTCGTCACGAGCAGTACTTC. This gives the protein CAWSTGGRHEQYF. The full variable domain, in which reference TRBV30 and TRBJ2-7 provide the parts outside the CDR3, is SQTIHQWPATLVQPVGSPLSLECTVEGTSNPNLYWYRQAAGRGLQLLFYSVGIGQISSEVPQNLSASRPQDRQFILSSKKLLLSDSGFYLCAWSTGGRHEQYFGPGTRLTVT.